A single sample is the source of the 21 T cell receptor beta chains below, sequenced in a study of molecular identifiers for immune sequencing clone quantification (dated by TCRdb to 2016 to 2018). Library generation was performed with PCR. The listed sequencing device is Illumina HiSeq 4000. In-frame beta chains were kept once TCRdb had trimmed the public reads at Q25 with fastp and called clones with MiXCR. When rows share a CDR3 protein, they turn into one entry using the most common DNA and genes. Counted in this sample were 550,000 to 750,000 distinct CDR3 sequences; roughly 21% of them appeared once. Around 0.86% of the sample belongs to the ten largest clones. Sequencing used naive CD8+ T cells from blood, with Jurkat cell RNA spiked in. Sample cell subset or site, as interpreted from the label and publication: FACS-sorted CD8+CD4-CCR7+CD45RA+ naive T cells. These receptors were taken from a human donor in good health. Some libraries in this study had Jurkat cell RNA spiked in.

Points on this clonotype: A much larger clone is a single base away; this may be a read error. The gene calls are TRBV11-2 and TRBJ2-7; the match to TRBD1 covers 9 bases. From germline, CDR1 is SGHAT and CDR2 FQNNGV. The CDR3 is 17 residues long. This CDR3 is CAGSLDRWGQGLHEQYF. The CDR3 DNA is TGTGCCGGCAGCTTAGATCGGTGGGGACAGGGATTGCACGAGCAGTACTTC.

This clonotype was recorded many times. The chain joins TRBV6-2 or TRBV6-3 to TRBJ1-1; 7 bases fit TRBD1. Germline loops: CDR1 MNHEY, CDR2 SVGEGT. The CDR3 is 15 amino acids. Trimming cost V 6 bases and J 1 base; bases outside gene matches: 8. The DNA for the CDR3 is TGTGCCAGCAGGAGAAGGGACAGACAGAACACTGAAGCTTTCTTT. The encoded protein is CASRRRDRQNTEAFF.

A note on this clonotype: A read error may produce the germline difference seen at one junction end. The chain joins TRBV15 to TRBJ1-4; no reliable D call. The germline gives CDR1 LNHNV, CDR2 YYDKDF (reference sequence). The CDR3 totals 13 residues. This CDR3 reads CAASQLVEEKLFF. CDR3 coding DNA: TGTGCCGCCAGTCAGCTGGTGGAGGAAAAACTGTTTTTT.

This clonotype was recorded many times. This chain connects TRBV10-3 to TRBJ2-7, with D possibly TRBD2 on 5 matching bases. The CDR3 spans 17 residues. Per germline, CDR1 ENHRY and CDR2 SYGVKD. The ends were cut back, 3 bases at V and 0 bases at J, with 18 bases in the middle. The CDR3 DNA is TGTGCCATCAGTGACGATCTAGCTGGCCCGCACTCCTACGAGCAGTACTTC. Translating it yields CAISDDLAGPHSYEQYF.

This clonotype appeared many times. The chain links TRBV7-2 to TRBJ2-1; 9 positions agree with TRBD1. The trim removed 4 bases at V and 4 bases at J, leaving 11 bases unmatched. Germline V gene lookup returns CDR1 SGHTA and CDR2 FQGNSA. The CDR3 loop spans 17 amino acids. The CDR3 is CASSSDTRDRAYNEQFF. In DNA form, the CDR3 reads TGTGCCAGCAGCTCCGACACCCGGGACAGGGCGTACAATGAGCAGTTCTTC.

This clonotype was recorded many times. The chain is built from TRBV13 and TRBJ1-1, with D perhaps matching TRBD1 (5 bases). In germline, CDR1 is PRHDT, CDR2 FYEKMQ (reference sequence). The CDR3 has 13 residues. Trimming removed 3 bases at V and 3 bases at J, with 8 bases between. This chain's CDR3 is CASSLTVDTEAFF. DNA of the CDR3: TGTGCCAGCAGCTTGACAGTGGACACTGAAGCTTTCTTT.

This chain joins TRBV30 and TRBJ2-7, with 9 bases lining up with TRBD2. The CDR3 is made up of 17 amino acids. With 5 bases clipped from V and 2 bases from J, the junction kept 16 bases outside the gene matches. Germline values: CDR1 GTSNPN, CDR2 SVGIG (reference sequence). The CDR3 sequence: CAWGALEGAGGTYEQYF. The CDR3 region has the DNA TGTGCCTGGGGTGCCCTTGAGGGAGCGGGAGGAACCTACGAGCAGTACTTC.

This clonotype was recorded at least ten times. The chain couples TRBV4-1 to TRBJ2-3; 8 nucleotides match TRBD2. J gave up 6 bases and V 3 bases, and 11 bases lay outside the gene matches. The germline V gene has CDR1 MGHRA and CDR2 YSYEKL. The CDR3 runs 16 residues. The CDR3 nucleotides read TGCGCCAGCAGCCATCCCCCCGGCGGGGGGTACGATACGCAGTATTTT. This sequence encodes CASSHPPGGGYDTQYF.

The genes are TRBV6-5 and TRBJ1-2; weak D call: TRBD1 (6 bases). The CDR3 consists of 18 residues. The germline V gene encodes CDR1 MNHEY and CDR2 SVGAGI. Trimming removed 6 bases at V and 4 bases at J, with 27 bases between. CDR3 sequence: CASRYTAQDRPRPYGYTF. As DNA, the CDR3 is TGTGCCAGCAGATACACGGCCCAGGACAGACCTAGACCCTATGGCTACACCTTC.

This clonotype has at least ten counts. The chain links TRBV5-6 to TRBJ1-2; D may be TRBD1 (5 bases). The CDR3 runs to 13 residues. The V end was cut by 5 bases, the J end by 3 bases, with 11 bases between. CDR1 is SGHDT, CDR2 YYEEEE, per germline. CDR3: CASSLGTDYGYTF. In DNA form, the CDR3 reads TGTGCCAGCAGTCTTGGGACTGACTATGGCTACACCTTC. Full variable domain (missing parts from reference TRBV5-6 and TRBJ1-2): DAGVTQSPTHLIKTRGQQVTLRCSPKSGHDTVSWYQQALGQGPQFIFQYYEEEERQRGNFPDRFSGHQFPNYSSELNVNALLLGDSALYLCASSLGTDYGYTFGSGTRLTVV.

This clonotype was found once. The chain combines TRBV19 with TRBJ2-7, with 8 nucleotides matching TRBD2. With V trimmed by 11 bases and J by 0 bases, 12 bases remained unmatched. There are 15 residues in the CDR3. Germline V gene sequence: CDR1 LNHDA, CDR2 SQIVND (reference sequence). This CDR3 is CAGGPGTRSSYEQYF. In DNA form, the CDR3 reads TGTGCCGGTGGGCCCGGGACTAGATCCTCCTACGAGCAGTACTTC.

There are many counts of this clonotype. The chain has TRBV5-1 and TRBJ2-3; D not certain. The CDR3 consists of 13 residues. V shed 4 bases and J shed 2 bases, with 8 bases lying between them. The germline V gene has CDR1 SGHRS and CDR2 YFSETQ. In DNA form, the CDR3 reads TGCGCCAGCAGCCAAACAGACACAGATACGCAGTATTTT. Translating it yields CASSQTDTDTQYF. Variable domain in full (rest from reference TRBV5-1 and TRBJ2-3): KAGVTQTPRYLIKTRGQQVTLSCSPISGHRSVSWYQQTPGQGLQFLFEYFSETQRNKGNFPGRFSGRQFSNSRSEMNVSTLELGDSALYLCASSQTDTDTQYFGPGTRLTVL.

This clonotype showed up many times. The chain has TRBV6-5 and TRBJ2-7; TRBD1 matches 7 bases. With V trimmed by 2 bases and J by 6 bases, 4 bases remained unmatched. The CDR3 is made up of 13 amino acids. Germline loops: CDR1 MNHEY, CDR2 SVGAGI. CDR3 amino acids: CASSYVGGSEQYF. The CDR3 DNA follows: TGTGCCAGCAGTTACGTAGGGGGCTCCGAGCAGTACTTC.

The table lists this clonotype with many counts. The rearrangement links TRBV12-3 or TRBV12-4 to TRBJ2-3; 11 nucleotides agree with TRBD2. The CDR3 extends over 15 amino acids. The V segment lost 4 bases and the J segment 6 bases; nucleotides outside the gene matches: 6. Here the CDR3 reads CASSWSSGRPDTQYF. The CDR3 region has the DNA TGTGCCAGCAGTTGGTCTAGCGGGAGGCCGGATACGCAGTATTTT.

The sample holds many counts of this clonotype. The gene calls are TRBV6-9 and TRBJ1-5; D not resolved. Trimming removed 0 bases at V and 0 bases at J, with 15 bases between. The CDR3 covers 18 residues. The germline V gene encodes CDR1 MNHGY and CDR2 SVAAGI. CDR3 loop: CASSYSSASLYSNQPQHF. The CDR3 DNA reads TGTGCCAGCAGTTATTCTTCGGCCTCGTTATATAGCAATCAGCCCCAGCATTTT.

In the case of this clonotype: This CDR3 fails to terminate in the conserved phenylalanine or tryptophan, so it likely reflects a read error. In nucleotides, the CDR3 is TGTGCCAGCAGCCCGGGACCAGCGGGGGGTGACGAGCAGTACTCC. This gives the protein CASSPGPAGGDEQYS. The rearrangement uses TRBV5-3 and TRBJ2-7, with TRBD2 matching 9 bases. TRBV5-3 belongs to the ORF category, with a function that is uncertain. The CDR3 loop spans 15 amino acids. J was trimmed by 5 bases and V by 8 bases; bases with no gene match: 14.

This clonotype appeared a few times. The chain is built from TRBV21-1 and TRBJ2-7; TRBD2, as called in the table, went unchecked against the DNA. TRBV21-1 is termed a pseudogene. The CDR3 sequence is 16 residues long. The CDR3 here is CASSNTSGRAVYEQYF. The CDR3 bases are TGTGCCAGCAGCAACACAAGCGGGAGGGCGGTCTACGAGCAGTACTTC.

Concerning this clonotype itself: It may be a read error: a sequence one base away is much more abundant. The rearrangement links TRBV4-3 to TRBJ2-7; a possible D gene is TRBD2 (5 bases). This CDR3 comprises 15 residues. CDR1 LGHNA and CDR2 YSLEER come from the germline V gene. CDR3 amino acids: CASSQYDKEGYKQYF. CDR3 DNA sequence: TGCGCCAGCAGCCAGTACGACAAAGAGGGCTACAAGCAGTACTTC.

At least ten counts were recorded for this clonotype. V is TRBV7-9 and J is TRBJ1-1, with D unresolved. V was clipped by 5 bases and J by 3 bases, with 19 bases between them. CDR3 size: 16 residues. CDR1 is SEHNR, CDR2 FQNEAQ, per germline (reference sequence). The CDR3 DNA is TGTGCCAGCAGCCCTACTTCATTCGAAGCGGACACTGAAGCTTTCTTT. It specifies CASSPTSFEADTEAFF.

This clonotype was counted ten times or more. CDR3 protein: CSAREQGAPFYEQYF. The DNA for the CDR3 is TGCAGTGCTAGAGAACAGGGGGCCCCATTCTACGAGCAGTACTTC. V usage is TRBV20-1 and J usage is TRBJ2-7; 9 bases are shared with TRBD1. Germline CDR1 is DFQATT and CDR2 is SNEGSKA (reference sequence). The CDR3 has 15 residues. V was clipped by 0 bases and J by 3 bases; unmatched bases: 6.

Many counts were recorded for this clonotype. V and J are TRBV6-2 or TRBV6-3 and TRBJ2-1, with 7 positions matching TRBD2. This CDR3 has 15 residues. The trim removed 6 bases at V and 4 bases at J, leaving 9 bases unmatched. CDR1 is MNHEY and CDR2 is SVGEGT in the germline V gene. The CDR3 here is CASSQLAGWYNEQFF. The CDR3 DNA sequence: TGTGCCAGCAGCCAATTAGCGGGTTGGTACAATGAGCAGTTCTTC.